This T cell receptor beta chain is from a study of blood T cell repertoires in COVID-19 (dated by TCRdb to the early 2020s). Regarding the complete study: Samples covering the acute and convalescent phases of COVID-19 were provided by collaborators in the United States, Italy and Spain. Deeply sampled blood TCRbeta repertoires from subjects exposed to, actively infected with, or recovered from COVID-19 were included in the dataset. The samples were drawn from the first 160 participants of the ongoing ImmuneRACE study and from some 1,300 subjects provided by 6 global collaborators. The material from the prospective study consisted of cDNA or gDNA derived from T cells, B-cell-depleted T cells, or PBMCs. Where HLA class I and class II types were available, the types were taken from metadata supplied by the sample provider, not from assay-based typing. The repertoires were made available in a free public database intended to serve as a resource for research on the immune response to SARS-CoV-2. Sample metadata almost always included a de-identified subject ID, COVID-19 status, age in years and sex. Beyond this particular receptor, the publication reports: Clinical and demographic metadata were provided uncurated, with the amount varying by source and participant.

Each collaborating institution followed its own protocols to collect whole blood in K2EDTA tubes. For TCRbeta analysis, collaborator samples were shipped as frozen whole blood, as isolated PBMCs, or as DNA extracted from either sample type. The immunoSEQ Assay, a bias-controlled multiplex PCR, was used to amplify TCRbeta CDR3 regions from genomic DNA. Per the authors' processing: Nucleated cell counts per sample were estimated from amplification of reference gene primers within the assay. To quantify the absolute abundance of each unique TCRbeta CDR3 rearrangement, sequence reads were collapsed and filtered. Productive Simpson clonality was computed per sample as the square root of Simpson's diversity index over productive rearrangements. TCRdb holds this immuneACCESS table with in-frame rearrangements only. Some clones are missing; in checked studies, unresolved V genes explain under half, and the rest has no known cause. V and J calls and clone size are as listed in that table; D and trimming were resolved from the DNA. In all, the sample holds fewer than 250,000 clones, and roughly nine tenths of those were seen once. Roughly 0.78% of the sample is in the top ten clones.

For CDR1 and CDR2, the germline V gene (reference sequence) lists PRHDT and FYEKMQ. From the cysteine up to the phenylalanine, the CDR3 has a length of 13 residues. Only CDR3 DNA remains: 39 bases, in frame from the first base. The germline V end is reduced by 0 bases and the J end by 6 bases; junction bases left unmatched: 0. Note on this clone: Its antigen is still unknown. No base quality information exists; no much larger clone differs at one position.

Here the chain combines TRBV13 and TRBJ1-2; a stretch of 8 junction bases matches TRBD1. Sequencing was performed on peripheral blood. The TCR sequence derives from a woman in her 70s with acute or convalescent COVID-19. The DNA sequence reads TGTGCCAGCAGCTTAGGCAGGGGGCATGGCTACACCTTC. It translates as CASSLGRGHGYTF.